The T cell receptor beta chain under discussion was sequenced for a study of cytomegalovirus exposure and HLA in healthy donors. The V end was cut by 5 bases, the J end by 4 bases, with 15 bases between. Germline CDR1 SGHRS, CDR2 YFSETQ. The CDR3 runs to 14 residues. A multiplex PCR was run with 60 Vbeta primers and 13 Jbeta primers. The assay was immunoSEQ multiplex PCR, and TCRdb's table has in-frame clones only and misses some. Among 80,000 to 90,000 clones listed, roughly 74% were seen once. Concerning this clone: Its specificity is unknown.

Findings and limits, study-wide: Later analysis associated a missense DCLRE1C variant with TCR beta V- and J-gene trimming.

The chain carries TRBV5-1 and TRBJ2-5, with D possibly matching TRBD1 (5 bases). This sequence was found in a middle-aged man in good health and CMV-seronegative. Sample: PBMCs. CDR3 nucleotide sequence: TGCGCCAGCAGTCCCAGGGTTGGTGGAGAGACCCAGTACTTC. Its protein is CASSPRVGGETQYF.